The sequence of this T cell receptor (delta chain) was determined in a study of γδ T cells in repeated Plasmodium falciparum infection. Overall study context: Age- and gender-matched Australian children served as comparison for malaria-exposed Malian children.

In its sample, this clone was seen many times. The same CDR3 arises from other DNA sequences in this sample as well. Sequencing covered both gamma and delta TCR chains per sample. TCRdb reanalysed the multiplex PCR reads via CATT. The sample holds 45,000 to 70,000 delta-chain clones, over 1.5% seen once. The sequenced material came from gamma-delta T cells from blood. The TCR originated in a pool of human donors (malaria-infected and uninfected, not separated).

CDR3 sequence reads: CALGEFNPRGGHWGIPGGTDKLIF. CDR3 DNA sequence: TGTGCTCTTGGGGAATTTAACCCCCGGGGGGGGCACTGGGGGATACCGGGGGGCACCGATAAACTCATCTTT. The chain links TRDV1 to TRDJ1; TRDD3 matches at 12 bases. Germline V CDR1 and CDR2: TSWWSYY, QGS. With 2 bases clipped from V and 1 base from J, the junction kept 26 bases outside the gene matches. The CDR3 runs 24 residues.